Below are 3 T cell receptor beta chains sequenced from a single sample in a study of Ad26.COV2.S vaccination and SARS-CoV-2 variants. As to treatment: roughly 18 received Ad26.COV2.S at low or high dose, single or two shots; roughly five received placebo; per-sample allocation not given. On day 63 after the first injection, vaccine and placebo recipients gave samples. Assay: immunoSEQ multiplex PCR; the TCRdb copy retains only in-frame clones and omits some. The data contain hundreds of thousands of clones, 83% of them singletons. The starting material was peripheral blood, obtained in a trial of Ad26.COV2.S vaccine versus placebo. These receptor sequences come from a person aged 18-60 years who received the Ad26.COV2.S COVID-19 vaccine or a placebo.

The chain uses TRBV11-3 and TRBJ2-7; D gene unclear. This CDR3 is 15 amino acids long. CDR1 is SGHNT and CDR2 is YENEEA in the germline V gene. V was pared by 1 base and J by 2 bases, with 12 bases between. The CDR3 protein is CASSLGRIPPYEQYF. In DNA form, the CDR3 reads TGTGCCAGCAGCTTAGGACGGATCCCACCCTACGAGCAGTACTTC.

The chain couples TRBV20-1 to TRBJ2-3; possibly TRBD2 for D (6 bases). V gave up 3 bases and J gave up 4 bases, with 11 bases separating them. Germline V gene lookup returns CDR1 DFQATT and CDR2 SNEGSKA (reference sequence). The CDR3 has 13 amino acids. The CDR3 here is CSASLRLADTQYF. CDR3 DNA: TGCAGTGCTAGTCTTCGACTAGCAGATACGCAGTATTTT.

CDR3 residues: CARTRDTSDTQYF. CDR3 coding DNA: TGTGCCAGGACCCGGGACACCTCTGATACGCAGTATTTT. The chain is built from TRBV6-4 and TRBJ2-3; TRBD1 is a possible D gene (6 bases). There are 13 residues in the CDR3. Germline V gene lookup returns CDR1 MRHNA and CDR2 SNTAGT. V shed 9 bases and J shed 6 bases, with 16 bases lying between them.